This T cell receptor beta chain was identified during a study of technical replicates of blood from several donors. The table came from immunoSEQ multiplex PCR; TCRdb's copy has only in-frame clones and leaves some out. The sample includes 75,000 to 95,000 clones, less than 95% of them seen just once. The CDR3 has 16 residues. Germline-derived CDR1 and CDR2 are MNHNS and SASEGT. The V end lost 4 bases, the J end lost 2 bases, and 16 bases lay between the germline ends. The chain carries TRBV6-1 and TRBJ2-3, with a weak D call TRBD2 (6 bases). The TCR originated in a human donor in good health. What was sequenced was T cells isolated from PBMCs. In DNA, the CDR3 is TGTGCCAGCAGTGGGGCGGTTAGCGGATTCACAGATACGCAGTATTTT. Translation gives CASSGAVSGFTDTQYF.